Described below is a single TCR beta chain sequence and its context. Its antigen is currently unknown. The data stem from a study of metastatic and nonmetastatic thyroid tumors. On the study more broadly: Peripheral blood and tumor or nodule samples from malignant and benign thyroid patients were compared. Study outcomes and limitations: Benign nodules reportedly had significantly lower TCR beta diversity than malignant thyroid tumors in blood and tumor.

Each patient came to thyroid surgery without any prior treatment (of any kind). The authors' processing: The study's classifier, a distant-metastasis tool for papillary thyroid cancer, was built using CDR3 differences across clinicopathological groups. Using MiXCR, TCRdb reanalyzed the PCR reads. TCRdb assigned the V and J calls; the authors' analysis was not used. The data contain 6,900 or so clones, roughly 30% of them singletons. Germline V CDR1 and CDR2: MGHDK, SYGVNS. Germline trimming cut 2 bases from V and 1 base from J; bases unmatched to any gene: 1. The CDR3 length is 14 residues. This TCR was recovered from a female donor with papillary thyroid cancer or a benign thyroid nodule (not recorded which). Some clones in this sample may be carry-over from other donors' samples. This rearrangement joins TRBV25-1 to TRBJ2-5; 7 bases are shared with TRBD2. The sequenced material came from tumor tissue. The CDR3 DNA sequence: TGTGCCAGCAGTGAACAGCGGGGCCAAGAGACCCAGTACTTC. Amino acid sequence: CASSEQRGQETQYF.